The entry below describes one T cell receptor beta chain. The entry originates in a study of siplizumab effects on memory and regulatory T cells. This CDR3 is built from 13 residues. The V gene's germline CDR1 is SEHNR and CDR2 FQNEAQ (reference sequence). V lost 1 base and J lost 7, with 10 bases in between. Method: immunoSEQ multiplex PCR; TCRdb's copy keeps in-frame clones and lacks some. Here the sample spans about 48,000 clones, roughly 87% being singletons. Sequenced sample: naive CD8+ T cells sorted from blood. V gene TRBV7-9 combines with J gene TRBJ1-1; no definite D call. The clonotype was recovered from a human donor in good health. The CDR3: CASSLEGQDEAFF. The CDR3 DNA is TGTGCCAGCAGCTTAGAGGGTCAAGATGAAGCTTTCTTT.